This T cell receptor beta chain derives from a study of PD-L1 blockade in urothelial cancer. Whole-study context: Patients went on atezolizumab in 2014, receiving 1,200 mg intravenously every 3 weeks. T cells numbered a median of 141,255 in the blood samples. The authors examined blood 3 weeks (second dose) and 6 weeks after treatment start.

Findings and limits, study-wide: For durable-benefit patients, tumor-associated blood clones expanded more at 3 weeks.

With regard to this clone: What it binds is not known.

The CDR3 runs 22 residues. Assay used: immunoSEQ multiplex PCR; TCRdb lists only in-frame clones, some missing. The sample contains tens of thousands of clones, more than 75% of which appear only once. The time point was: peripheral blood 6 weeks after treatment start. This clonotype was sampled from a man between 60 and 75 years old with urothelial cancer. The rearrangement joins TRBV21-1 to TRBJ1-6; the table's D call, TRBD1, was not checked against the DNA. TRBV21-1 is a pseudogene segment. Sequencing was performed on PBMCs, taken around atezolizumab (anti-PD-L1) treatment. The DNA for the CDR3 is TGTGCCAGCAGCAAAGCGCCCTACAGGGGGCGCGGGGTAGGGGCCTATAATTCACCCCTCCACTTT. Its translation: CASSKAPYRGRGVGAYNSPLHF.